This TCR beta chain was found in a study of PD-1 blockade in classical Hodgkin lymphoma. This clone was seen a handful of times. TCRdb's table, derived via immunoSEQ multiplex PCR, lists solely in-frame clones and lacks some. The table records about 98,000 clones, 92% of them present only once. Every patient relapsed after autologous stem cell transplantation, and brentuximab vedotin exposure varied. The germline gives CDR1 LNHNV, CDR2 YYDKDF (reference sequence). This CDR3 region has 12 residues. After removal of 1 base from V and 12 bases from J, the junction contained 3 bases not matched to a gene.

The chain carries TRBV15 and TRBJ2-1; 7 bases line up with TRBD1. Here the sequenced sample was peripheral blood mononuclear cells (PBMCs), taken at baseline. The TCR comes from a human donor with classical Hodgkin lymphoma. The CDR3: CATSRGQGGQFF. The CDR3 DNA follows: TGTGCCACCAGCAGAGGACAGGGTGGGCAGTTCTTC.